Presented here are 17 T cell receptor beta chains from one specimen sequenced in a study of T cells and Merkel cell carcinoma outcomes. Some clones are missing from TCRdb's copy, which holds only in-frame ones; the method was immunoSEQ multiplex PCR. The repertoire holds over 15,000 clones, with approximately 87% as singletons. The source material was tumor tissue from Merkel cell carcinoma. All receptors come from a human donor with Merkel cell carcinoma.

This clone was seen just once. The chain carries TRBV28 and TRBJ1-1; D gene unclear. This CDR3 has 11 amino acids. Germline V CDR1 and CDR2: MDHEN, SYDVKM. With 6 bases removed from V and 6 bases from J, the gap between germline ends came to 8 bases. The CDR3 protein is CASSGSSEAFF. In DNA form, the CDR3 reads TGTGCCAGCAGCGGTAGCTCTGAAGCTTTCTTT.

V is TRBV5-1 and J is TRBJ2-5; TRBD2 matches 9 bases. Trimming at V came to 5 bases and at J to 4 bases, leaving 3 bases not matched to a gene. In germline, CDR1 is SGHRS, CDR2 YFSETQ. The CDR3 has 13 amino acids. CDR3 protein: CASRPLAGETQYF. The CDR3 bases are TGCGCCAGCAGACCACTAGCGGGAGAGACCCAGTACTTC. The full variable domain, in which reference TRBV5-1 and TRBJ2-5 provide the parts outside the CDR3, is KAGVTQTPRYLIKTRGQQVTLSCSPISGHRSVSWYQQTPGQGLQFLFEYFSETQRNKGNFPGRFSGRQFSNSRSEMNVSTLELGDSALYLCASRPLAGETQYFGPGTRLLVL.

This chain joins TRBV9 and TRBJ2-5; a possible D gene is TRBD2 (6 bases). This CDR3 spans 16 amino acids. Germline CDR1 is SGDLS and CDR2 is YYNGEE. V shed 4 bases and J shed 2 bases, with 18 bases lying between them. CDR3: CASSPRGTGGQETQYF. DNA for the CDR3: TGTGCCAGCAGCCCCCGGGGCACCGGGGGACAAGAGACCCAGTACTTC.

The chain has TRBV9 and TRBJ1-1; a weak D match, TRBD1 (5 bases). The CDR3 loop spans 12 amino acids. V gave up 2 bases and J gave up 12 bases, with 14 bases separating them. In germline, CDR1 is SGDLS, CDR2 YYNGEE. In DNA form, the CDR3 reads TGTGCCAGCAGCGTTAGCAGGGTGAAAACTTTCTTT. This sequence encodes CASSVSRVKTFF.

V is TRBV5-1 and J is TRBJ2-7; a weak D match, TRBD1 (5 bases). CDR1 and CDR2 (germline): SGHRS, YFSETQ. The CDR3 is made up of 14 amino acids. The V end lost 0 bases, the J end lost 2 bases, and 9 bases lay between the germline ends. DNA for the CDR3: TGCGCCAGCAGCTTGGGACAGATGACCTACGAGCAGTACTTC. This sequence encodes CASSLGQMTYEQYF.

Regarding this clone: Germline and junction disagree at one end, which may indicate a read error. This sequence joins TRBV27 and TRBJ2-2, with D tentatively TRBD1 (5 bases). This CDR3 region has 16 residues. From germline, CDR1 is MNHEY and CDR2 SMNVEV (reference sequence). CDR3 sequence reads: CASSLLTDANTRELFF. Written as DNA, the CDR3 is TGTGCCAGCAGTTTATTGACAGATGCGAACACCAGGGAGCTGTTTTTT.

The rearrangement links TRBV6-1 to TRBJ1-1; the D gene is possibly TRBD1 (6 bases). V was shortened by 2 bases and J by 6 bases, with 10 bases between the two germline ends. CDR1 is MNHNS and CDR2 is SASEGT in the germline V gene. This CDR3 spans 13 amino acids. The CDR3 nucleotides read TGTGCCAGCAGTGAAAACAGGGACGCTGAAGCTTTCTTT. Encoded protein: CASSENRDAEAFF.

The chain is built from TRBV5-1 and TRBJ2-2; TRBD1 aligns across 9 bases. The CDR3 is 16 residues long. CDR1 and CDR2 (germline): SGHRS, YFSETQ. The trim removed 2 bases at V and 2 bases at J, leaving 4 bases unmatched. CDR3 sequence (DNA): TGCGCCAGCAGCTTCCCGGGACAGGGTAACACCGGGGAGCTGTTTTTT. Its translation is CASSFPGQGNTGELFF.

The chain joins TRBV5-4 to TRBJ2-7; D is possibly TRBD2 (6 bases). Per the germline V gene, CDR1 is SGHNT and CDR2 is YYREEE (reference sequence). V lost 0 bases, J lost 5 bases, and 15 bases lay in between. The CDR3 contains 15 residues. CDR3 in DNA: TGTGCCAGCAGCTTGGTATGGCTAGCGAAACACGAGCAGTACTTC. It yields the protein CASSLVWLAKHEQYF.

The chain recombines TRBV2 with TRBJ1-5; D is possibly TRBD1 (5 bases). The germline gives CDR1 SNHLY, CDR2 FYNNEI. The germline V and J ends were trimmed by 8 bases and 2 bases, with 16 bases remaining between them. CDR3 length equals 15 residues. In nucleotides, the CDR3 is TGTGCCAGCGGGGGGGAAGGAGTTGGCAATCAGCCCCAGCATTTT. It encodes CASGGEGVGNQPQHF.

This sequence joins TRBV9 and TRBJ2-7, with a tentative D call TRBD1 (6 bases). CDR1 is SGDLS and CDR2 is YYNGEE in the germline V gene. The V gene lost 1 base and the J gene lost 2 bases, with 10 bases spanning the gap. There are 14 residues in the CDR3. As DNA, the CDR3 is TGTGCCAGCAGCGTAACAGGGACAACCTACGAGCAGTACTTC. Its protein is CASSVTGTTYEQYF. The full variable domain, its missing parts supplied by reference TRBV9 and TRBJ2-7, is DSGVTQTPKHLITATGQRVTLRCSPRSGDLSVYWYQQSLDQGLQFLIQYYNGEERAKGNILERFSAQQFPDLHSELNLSSLELGDSALYFCASSVTGTTYEQYFGPGTRLTVT.

This rearrangement joins TRBV5-4 to TRBJ1-1; D is ambiguous. CDR1 is SGHNT, CDR2 YYREEE, per germline (reference sequence). Trimming shortened V by 3 bases and J by 0 bases, and 9 bases separated the two germline ends. CDR3 length: 14 amino acids. CDR3 residues: CASSYDHVNTEAFF. CDR3 bases: TGTGCCAGCAGCTACGACCATGTGAACACTGAAGCTTTCTTT.

In nucleotides, the CDR3 is TGTGCCAGCAGTCCAAGCAGCGGGGGGTACAATGAGCAGTTCTTC. Its protein product is CASSPSSGGYNEQFF. This chain links TRBV27 with TRBJ2-1; 9 positions agree with TRBD2. With 5 bases clipped from V and 4 bases from J, the junction kept 6 bases outside the gene matches. The germline gives CDR1 MNHEY, CDR2 SMNVEV (reference sequence). The CDR3 runs 15 residues.

This sequence joins TRBV7-3 and TRBJ2-5; no definite D call. V gave up 4 bases and J gave up 1 base, with 7 bases separating them. The CDR3 spans 13 residues. Germline loops: CDR1 SGHTA, CDR2 FQGTGA. The CDR3 reads CASSSTGQETQYF. The CDR3 coding sequence is TGTGCCAGCAGCTCCACGGGCCAAGAGACCCAGTACTTC.

The rearrangement joins TRBV28 to TRBJ1-3; D perhaps matches TRBD1 (5 bases). From germline, CDR1 is MDHEN and CDR2 SYDVKM. The CDR3 spans 15 residues. V was clipped by 3 bases and J by 3 bases, with 12 bases between them. CDR3 bases: TGTGCCAGCAGTTTCAGGGTTAATGGTGGAAACACCATATATTTT. This translates into CASSFRVNGGNTIYF.

V usage is TRBV6-1 and J usage is TRBJ1-2; 7 bases are shared with TRBD1. Germline-derived CDR1 and CDR2 are MNHNS and SASEGT. V gave up 6 bases and J gave up 3 bases; unmatched junction bases: 4. This CDR3 is 13 amino acids long. The CDR3 sequence: CASRAGTDYGYTF. The CDR3, as DNA: TGTGCCAGCAGAGCGGGGACAGACTATGGCTACACCTTC.

The V and J genes are TRBV5-1 and TRBJ2-5, with 8 bases matching TRBD2. Germline V lookup: CDR1 SGHRS, CDR2 YFSETQ. The CDR3 has 14 amino acids. V was clipped by 1 base and J by 5 bases; unmatched bases: 4. CDR3 loop: CASSLSGGRETQYF. The CDR3 DNA reads as TGCGCCAGCAGCTTGTCGGGGGGGCGTGAGACCCAGTACTTC.